These T cell receptor beta chains were read from a single sample in a study of spatial heterogeneity in lung cancer. Each CDR3 protein is one row after TCRdb ran MiXCR on the 5' RACE reads. The data show about 13,000 distinct CDR3 sequences, about 3.8% seen once. Sequenced here: PBMCs, sampled at surgery. These receptors all come from a male donor with early-stage non-small cell lung cancer. The CDR3 runs from the conserved cysteine through the conserved F or W. The D gene is left open where the match is weak. Size is stated for part of the rows, as once, few or many counts, or as a class when the clone is expanded.

v_gene	d_gene	abundance	j_gene	CDR3aa	CDR3nt
TRBV20-1	TRBD2	few	TRBJ2-1	CSARRAGDTYNEQFF	TGCAGTGCGCGGAGAGCGGGAGATACTTACAATGAGCAGTTCTTC
TRBV7-2	NA	few	TRBJ2-5	CASSFRSETQYF	TGTGCCAGCAGCTTCAGGAGCGAGACCCAGTACTTC
TRBV28	NA	many	TRBJ2-4	CASSPRLAKNIQYF	TGTGCCAGCAGTCCCCGACTAGCCAAAAACATTCAGTACTTC
TRBV18	TRBD2	many	TRBJ2-1	CASSPFSSGSFNEQFF	TGTGCCAGCTCACCCTTCTCTAGCGGGAGCTTCAATGAGCAGTTCTTC
TRBV27	NA	many	TRBJ1-3	CASSPIGVSSGNTIYF	TGTGCCAGCAGTCCCATTGGGGTGAGCTCTGGAAACACCATATATTTT
TRBV5-8	TRBD1	many	TRBJ1-1	CASRQGAATEAFF	TGTGCCAGTCGACAGGGGGCTGCCACTGAAGCTTTCTTT
TRBV12-3/TRBV12-4	TRBD1	many	TRBJ1-4	CASSFSTGVYNEKLFF	TGTGCCAGCAGTTTCTCGACAGGGGTTTATAATGAAAAACTGTTTTTT
TRBV18	NA	NA	TRBJ1-1	CASSPSRQDTEAFF	TGTGCCAGCTCACCGTCCCGACAGGACACTGAAGCTTTCTTT
TRBV4-3	TRBD1	many	TRBJ1-3	CASSRGGVSGNTIYF	TGCGCCAGCAGCCGAGGGGGCGTCTCTGGAAACACCATATATTTT
TRBV6-2/TRBV6-3	NA	NA	TRBJ2-2	CASKTLPFEGELFF	TGTGCCAGCAAAACCCTACCATTCGAAGGGGAGCTGTTTTTT
TRBV29-1	NA	medium-sized	TRBJ1-1	CSVEPQQNTEAFF	TGCAGCGTTGAACCCCAACAGAACACTGAAGCTTTCTTT
TRBV28	NA	many	TRBJ2-1	CASSLSPGSLNEQFF	TGTGCCAGCAGTTTGTCACCGGGGAGCCTCAATGAGCAGTTCTTC
TRBV28	NA	many	TRBJ1-5	CASSPSLWGYSNQPQHF	TGTGCCAGCAGTCCATCCCTCTGGGGGTACAGCAATCAGCCCCAGCATTTT
TRBV20-1	TRBD1	many	TRBJ1-4	CSAIRQGQMEKLFF	TGCAGTGCTATCCGACAGGGTCAGATGGAAAAACTGTTTTTT
TRBV20-1	TRBD1	NA	TRBJ1-5	CSARALEPGQGYNQLQHF	TGCAGTGCTAGAGCCCTCGAACCGGGACAGGGATACAATCAGCTCCAGCATTTT
TRBV12-3/TRBV12-4	NA	many	TRBJ2-7	CASSTRDGSREQYF	TGTGCCAGCAGTACCCGGGACGGGAGTCGGGAGCAGTACTTC
TRBV28	TRBD1	many	TRBJ1-5	CASTVGDRGNQPQHF	TGTGCCAGCACCGTGGGGGACAGGGGCAATCAGCCCCAGCATTTT
TRBV9	TRBD2	many	TRBJ2-3	CASSRSRLAGADTQYF	TGTGCCAGCAGCCGTAGTCGGCTAGCGGGAGCAGATACGCAGTATTTT
TRBV7-3	NA	NA	TRBJ2-5	CASSLNSGQETQYF	TGTGCCAGCAGCTTAAATAGCGGTCAAGAGACCCAGTACTTC
TRBV7-2	NA	few	TRBJ2-5	CASSLDRFQETQYF	TGTGCCAGCAGCTTGGACAGATTCCAAGAGACCCAGTACTTC
TRBV6-6	NA	many	TRBJ1-2	CASSYDNYGYTF	TGTGCCAGCAGTTACGATAACTATGGCTACACCTTC
TRBV28	NA	NA	TRBJ2-5	CASRGSQETQYF	TGTGCCAGCAGGGGATCCCAAGAGACCCAGTACTTC
TRBV12-3/TRBV12-4	NA	few	TRBJ1-2	CASSLQGVGGYTF	TGTGCCAGCAGTCTACAGGGAGTTGGCGGCTACACCTTC
TRBV6-2/TRBV6-3	TRBD2	NA	TRBJ2-5	CASSFGLAGMETQYF	TGTGCCAGCAGTTTCGGACTAGCGGGAATGGAGACCCAGTACTTC
TRBV6-2/TRBV6-3	NA	many	TRBJ1-2	CASIENYGYTF	TGTGCCAGCATTGAAAACTATGGCTACACCTTC
TRBV6-2/TRBV6-3	NA	many	TRBJ2-2	CASRHGVRELFF	TGTGCCAGCAGACACGGGGTTCGGGAGCTGTTTTTT
TRBV20-1	NA	many	TRBJ1-5	CSARGSPGQPQHF	TGCAGTGCTAGAGGGAGCCCCGGGCAGCCCCAGCATTTT
TRBV5-4	TRBD2	many	TRBJ2-3	CASSLRLAVGTDTQYF	TGTGCCAGCAGCTTAAGACTAGCAGTAGGCACAGATACGCAGTATTTT
TRBV14	TRBD2	many	TRBJ2-1	CASSPLAGEFEQFF	TGTGCCAGCAGTCCACTAGCGGGAGAATTTGAGCAGTTCTTC
TRBV5-1	NA	many	TRBJ2-3	CASRGGGYRTDTQYF	TGCGCCAGCAGAGGAGGGGGCTATCGGACAGATACGCAGTATTTT
TRBV28	NA	many	TRBJ2-5	CASTNRESQETQYF	TGTGCCAGCACTAACAGGGAGTCCCAAGAGACCCAGTACTTC
TRBV5-1	TRBD2	many	TRBJ2-3	CASSRTSGSSTDTQYF	TGCGCCAGCAGCCGGACTAGCGGGTCTAGCACAGATACGCAGTATTTT
TRBV7-3	NA	NA	TRBJ1-1	CASSLRARSTEAFF	TGTGCCAGCAGCTTAAGGGCGAGGAGCACTGAAGCTTTCTTT
TRBV7-3	NA	NA	TRBJ2-2	CASSTDSNTGELFF	TGTGCCAGCAGCACGGACTCGAACACCGGGGAGCTGTTTTTT
TRBV12-3/TRBV12-4	NA	many	TRBJ2-3	CASRKLVTDTQYF	TGTGCCAGCAGGAAACTAGTCACAGATACGCAGTATTTT
TRBV28	NA	many	TRBJ2-1	CASSRRGVPQFF	TGTGCCAGCAGCCGCAGGGGCGTTCCCCAGTTCTTC
TRBV7-9	TRBD2	many	TRBJ2-1	CASRRTSGRVIYNEQFF	TGTGCCAGCCGACGGACTAGCGGGAGGGTCATATACAATGAGCAGTTCTTC
TRBV6-1	TRBD2	many	TRBJ2-2	CASSVAGGTGELFF	TGTGCCAGCAGTGTTGCGGGAGGCACCGGGGAGCTGTTTTTT
TRBV5-6	NA	NA	TRBJ1-3	CASSLTGGNTIYF	TGTGCCAGCAGCTTAACAGGGGGAAACACCATATATTTT
TRBV20-1	TRBD2	many	TRBJ2-3	CSASVREGWQYF	TGCAGTGCTAGTGTGCGGGAGGGATGGCAGTATTTT
TRBV4-3	NA	many	TRBJ2-5	CASSQGEGAETQYF	TGCGCCAGCAGCCAAGGGGAGGGGGCGGAGACCCAGTACTTC
TRBV29-1	NA	NA	TRBJ2-7	CSVGQTYEQYF	TGCAGCGTAGGACAGACGTACGAGCAGTACTTC
TRBV11-2	TRBD2	many	TRBJ2-1	CASSLGTSNEQFF	TGTGCCAGCAGCCTCGGGACTAGCAATGAGCAGTTCTTC
TRBV2	NA	few	TRBJ1-4	CASSDGDRRSEKLFF	TGTGCCAGCAGTGACGGGGATCGAAGATCCGAAAAACTGTTTTTT
TRBV5-1	NA	many	TRBJ2-7	CASSPSTGSYEQYF	TGCGCCAGCAGCCCCTCCACGGGCTCCTACGAGCAGTACTTC
TRBV10-3	TRBD1	many	TRBJ2-2	CAISPSGTGALRTGELFF	TGTGCCATCAGCCCATCCGGGACAGGGGCTCTGAGAACCGGGGAGCTGTTTTTT
TRBV24-1	TRBD2	many	TRBJ2-3	CATSTTSGRAVTQYF	TGTGCCACCAGTACGACTAGCGGGAGGGCAGTTACGCAGTATTTT
TRBV9	NA	NA	TRBJ2-2	CASSVDTGELFF	TGTGCCAGCAGCGTCGACACCGGGGAGCTGTTTTTT
TRBV4-1	TRBD1	many	TRBJ2-7	CASSQEGQGGYEQYF	TGCGCCAGCAGCCAAGAAGGACAGGGAGGCTACGAGCAGTACTTC
TRBV6-2/TRBV6-3	NA	many	TRBJ2-2	CASRPDPNTGELFF	TGTGCCAGCAGACCCGACCCAAACACCGGGGAGCTGTTTTTT
TRBV6-1	TRBD2	many	TRBJ2-5	CASSEDRTSGAQETQYF	TGTGCCAGCAGTGAAGATAGGACTAGCGGGGCACAAGAGACCCAGTACTTC
TRBV7-2	TRBD1	many	TRBJ2-7	CASSFTGTGSYEQYF	TGTGCCAGCAGCTTCACCGGGACAGGGTCCTACGAGCAGTACTTC
TRBV6-2/TRBV6-3	TRBD2	many	TRBJ2-2	CASSRLAGVTGELFF	TGTGCCAGCAGCCGACTAGCGGGAGTCACCGGGGAGCTGTTTTTT
TRBV27	TRBD2	many	TRBJ2-1	CASSFGTSGNNEQFF	TGTGCCAGCAGTTTTGGGACTAGCGGTAACAATGAGCAGTTCTTC